The 26 T cell receptor beta chains below were found in one sample sequenced in a study of cytomegalovirus exposure and HLA in healthy donors. 13 Jbeta primers and 60 Vbeta primers were used for the PCR. Profiled with immunoSEQ multiplex PCR; TCRdb holds only in-frame clones, not every one. The sample has about 160,000 clones; about 80% are singletons. Sequencing input: PBMCs. Receptors originate from a young man in good health and CMV-seronegative.

The chain is built from TRBV28 and TRBJ2-1; no definite D call. Per the germline V gene, CDR1 is MDHEN and CDR2 is SYDVKM. Trimming stripped 7 bases from V and 9 bases from J, with 10 bases between. The CDR3 covers 11 residues. The CDR3 protein is CASTHTSEQFF. CDR3 in DNA: TGTGCCAGCACCCATACCAGTGAGCAGTTCTTC.

The CDR3 loop is CASSPGTEAFF. CDR3 bases: TGCGCCAGCAGCCCGGGGACAGAAGCTTTCTTT. The rearrangement joins TRBV5-1 to TRBJ1-1, with D tentatively TRBD1 (6 bases). The CDR3 is 11 residues long. The V end lost 4 bases, the J end lost 8 bases, and 9 bases lay between the germline ends. The germline V gene has CDR1 SGHRS and CDR2 YFSETQ. Full variable domain (remainder filled in from reference TRBV5-1 and TRBJ1-1): KAGVTQTPRYLIKTRGQQVTLSCSPISGHRSVSWYQQTPGQGLQFLFEYFSETQRNKGNFPGRFSGRQFSNSRSEMNVSTLELGDSALYLCASSPGTEAFFGQGTRLTVV.

Only a few counts were recorded for this clone. DNA for the CDR3: TGTGCCAGCGGACGACAGGGCACTGGGGCCAACGTCCTGACTTTC. Protein: CASGRQGTGANVLTF. The V call is TRBV27, the J call TRBJ2-6; 7 nucleotides match TRBD1. The germline gives CDR1 MNHEY, CDR2 SMNVEV (reference sequence). The V gene end was trimmed by 8 bases and the J gene end by 2 bases; junction bases not matched to a gene: 6. This CDR3 contains 15 residues.

The genes are TRBV9 and TRBJ2-1, with D perhaps TRBD2 (5 bases). With 0 bases removed from V and 8 bases from J, the gap between germline ends came to 12 bases. The CDR3 covers 14 residues. Germline CDR1 is SGDLS and CDR2 is YYNGEE. The CDR3 DNA reads TGTGCCAGCAGCGTAGTTCTGGGAGAGGATGAGCAGTTCTTC. It is translated as CASSVVLGEDEQFF. Based on the CDR3 plus reference TRBV9 and TRBJ2-1, the full variable domain is DSGVTQTPKHLITATGQRVTLRCSPRSGDLSVYWYQQSLDQGLQFLIQYYNGEERAKGNILERFSAQQFPDLHSELNLSSLELGDSALYFCASSVVLGEDEQFFGPGTRLTVL.

The chain is built from TRBV27 and TRBJ2-7, with 10 bases that match TRBD1. CDR1 and CDR2 from the germline V gene are MNHEY and SMNVEV (reference sequence). V shed 8 bases and J 12 bases; nucleotides not matched to a gene: 13. The CDR3 extends over 13 amino acids. CDR3 sequence: CASGGTGATRRYF. CDR3 in DNA: TGTGCCAGCGGAGGGACAGGGGCCACCCGACGGTACTTC.

This clone showed up just once. V gene TRBV7-8 combines with J gene TRBJ2-2, with 7 nucleotides matching TRBD2. V lost 1 base and J lost 4; bases outside the gene matches: 3. The CDR3 spans 15 residues. CDR1 is SGHVS, CDR2 FQNEAQ, per germline. The CDR3 coding sequence is TGTGCCAGCAGCTTAGGGACTAGGGGCACCGGGGAGCTGTTTTTT. Its translation: CASSLGTRGTGELFF. Full variable domain (rest looked up from reference TRBV7-8 and TRBJ2-2): GAGVSQSPRYKVAKRGQDVALRCDPISGHVSLFWYQQALGQGPEFLTYFQNEAQLDKSGLPSDRFFAERPEGSVSTLKIQRTQQEDSAVYLCASSLGTRGTGELFFGEGSRLTVL.

This clone was found a few times. The CDR3 loop is CAWNLAGTAYEQYF. The CDR3 DNA reads TGTGCCTGGAATCTAGCGGGGACCGCCTACGAGCAGTACTTC. The chain is built from TRBV30 and TRBJ2-7; TRBD2 matches 9 bases. The V gene end was trimmed by 4 bases and the J gene end by 2 bases; junction bases not matched to a gene: 6. Germline CDR1 GTSNPN, CDR2 SVGIG (reference sequence). The CDR3 length is 14 residues.

This chain links TRBV30 with TRBJ1-4; 8 nucleotides match TRBD1. This CDR3 is built from 14 residues. Trimming cost V 2 bases and J 5 bases; bases outside gene matches: 4. Per germline, CDR1 GTSNPN and CDR2 SVGIG (reference sequence). The CDR3 DNA reads TGTGCCTGGAGTCCTAGGACAGGGAATGAAAAACTGTTTTTT. This gives the protein CAWSPRTGNEKLFF.

The V call is TRBV10-3, the J call TRBJ2-5; 11 nucleotides match TRBD2. This CDR3 spans 14 amino acids. The germline V gene encodes CDR1 ENHRY and CDR2 SYGVKD. Losses at the gene ends were 10 bases for V and 2 bases for J; bases not matched to a gene: 6. This chain's CDR3 is CATGGTSGQETQYF. The CDR3 DNA reads as TGTGCCACCGGGGGGACTAGCGGTCAAGAGACCCAGTACTTC.

J is TRBJ2-3 and V is TRBV15, with a weak D call TRBD1 (5 bases). V lost 4 bases and J lost 5, with 16 bases in between. The CDR3 contains 15 residues. CDR1 is LNHNV, CDR2 YYDKDF, per germline (reference sequence). The CDR3 protein is CATSTPGRVGDTQYF. The CDR3 region has the DNA TGTGCCACCAGCACCCCGGGCAGGGTTGGAGATACGCAGTATTTT.

The chain links TRBV20-1 to TRBJ1-2; D possibly corresponds to TRBD1 (5 bases). Deletions cut 3 bases from V and 8 bases from J, with 10 bases between. Germline loops: CDR1 DFQATT, CDR2 SNEGSKA (reference sequence). The CDR3 extends over 11 amino acids. For the CDR3, the DNA is TGCAGTGCTAGCCTCGGGGGAGGCTACACCTTC. Translation gives CSASLGGGYTF.

The chain links TRBV7-9 to TRBJ1-2; D might be TRBD1 (6 bases). The CDR3 runs 13 residues. Germline values: CDR1 SEHNR, CDR2 FQNEAQ (reference sequence). V was pared by 5 bases and J by 3 bases, with 10 bases between. CDR3 in amino acids: CASSHREYYGYTF. The CDR3 nucleotides are TGTGCCAGCAGCCACAGGGAGTACTATGGCTACACCTTC.

The V and J genes are TRBV25-1 and TRBJ1-5, with D perhaps TRBD1 (5 bases). The germline V and J ends were trimmed by 3 bases and 7 bases, with 10 bases remaining between them. The CDR3 has 13 residues. Germline values: CDR1 MGHDK, CDR2 SYGVNS. CDR3 coding DNA: TGTGCCAGCAGTGAGGGTAGGGGCCAGCCCCAGCATTTT. This sequence encodes CASSEGRGQPQHF.

About this clone: The sample contains more than one DNA sequence encoding this CDR3. The chain couples TRBV30 to TRBJ2-7; 8 positions agree with TRBD2. The CDR3 has 11 amino acids. The germline V gene encodes CDR1 GTSNPN and CDR2 SVGIG (reference sequence). V lost 1 base, J lost 7 bases, and 0 bases stayed unmatched. This CDR3 is CAWSGGGEQYF. The CDR3, as DNA: TGTGCCTGGAGTGGCGGGGGGGAGCAGTACTTC.

This sequence joins TRBV30 and TRBJ1-5; 9 bases agree with TRBD1. There are 14 residues in the CDR3. V lost 1 base and J lost 4; bases outside the gene matches: 2. The germline gives CDR1 GTSNPN, CDR2 SVGIG (reference sequence). The CDR3 DNA follows: TGTGCCTGGAGTGGGGACAGGGTAAATCAGCCCCAGCATTTT. Its protein is CAWSGDRVNQPQHF.

The chain employs TRBV28 and TRBJ2-3, with TRBD2 matching 9 bases. The CDR3 length is 12 residues. Looked up from germline, CDR1 is MDHEN and CDR2 is SYDVKM. The junction had 1 base not matched to a gene; V was cut back by 6 bases and J by 6 bases. CDR3 protein: CASSLAGDTQYF. In DNA form, the CDR3 reads TGTGCCAGCAGCCTAGCGGGGGATACGCAGTATTTT.

This clone turned up a few times. Here the CDR3 DNA reads TGTGCCAGCAGCTTAGCGTTAGCGGGAGGAGCTTTTTCTAGCTCCTACAATGAGCAGTTCTTC. Residues: CASSLALAGGAFSSSYNEQFF. The chain is built from TRBV7-8 and TRBJ2-1; TRBD2 matches 10 bases. Trimming at V came to 0 bases and at J to 0 bases, leaving 14 bases not matched to a gene. Germline values: CDR1 SGHVS, CDR2 FQNEAQ. This CDR3 region has 21 residues.

The CDR3 loop is CAWSPVGTHSNQPQHF. In DNA, the CDR3 is TGTGCCTGGAGTCCCGTGGGCACTCATAGCAATCAGCCCCAGCATTTT. This chain uses TRBV30 with TRBJ1-5, with unresolved D. The CDR3 covers 16 residues. The germline V and J ends were trimmed by 2 bases and 0 bases, with 14 bases remaining between them. Germline V gene sequence: CDR1 GTSNPN, CDR2 SVGIG (reference sequence).

CDR3 bases: TGTGCCACTGACCGGGGGGGCTTTGGTGAGCAGTTCTTC. Protein: CATDRGGFGEQFF. V usage is TRBV9 and J usage is TRBJ2-1; 8 bases are a match to TRBD2. Germline V gives CDR1 SGDLS, CDR2 YYNGEE. CDR3 size: 13 residues. V was pared by 9 bases and J by 9 bases, with 11 bases of the junction left unmatched. Variable domain in full (rest from reference TRBV9 and TRBJ2-1): DSGVTQTPKHLITATGQRVTLRCSPRSGDLSVYWYQQSLDQGLQFLIQYYNGEERAKGNILERFSAQQFPDLHSELNLSSLELGDSALYFCATDRGGFGEQFFGPGTRLTVL.

The chain recombines TRBV4-1 with TRBJ2-1; 9 bases map to TRBD1. The CDR3 has 15 amino acids. The germline V gene has CDR1 MGHRA and CDR2 YSYEKL. The V gene end was trimmed by 4 bases and the J gene end by 3 bases; junction bases not matched to a gene: 4. CDR3 loop: CASSRGQGVYNEQFF. The CDR3 DNA reads as TGCGCCAGCAGCCGGGGACAGGGAGTCTACAATGAGCAGTTCTTC.

The J gene is TRBJ1-1, the V gene TRBV4-1; TRBD1 is a possible D gene (6 bases). The V end lost 0 bases, the J end lost 2 bases, and 10 bases lay between the germline ends. Germline V gives CDR1 MGHRA, CDR2 YSYEKL. The CDR3 is made up of 15 amino acids. The CDR3 DNA reads TGCGCCAGCAGCCAAGATCGGGGGGCTAACACTGAAGCTTTCTTT. Encoded protein: CASSQDRGANTEAFF.

The V and J genes are TRBV4-3 and TRBJ2-1, with TRBD1 identical over 7 bases. V dropped 3 bases and J dropped 2; count of bases not matched to a gene: 7. The CDR3 has 16 residues. CDR1 and CDR2 (germline): LGHNA, YSLEER. Written as DNA, the CDR3 is TGCGCCAGCAGCCAGGACCGGGACAGAGCCTACAATGAGCAGTTCTTC. Its protein product is CASSQDRDRAYNEQFF.

V usage is TRBV30 and J usage is TRBJ2-5; tentatively, D is TRBD1 (5 bases). The V end was cut by 2 bases, the J end by 5 bases, with 12 bases between. The length of the CDR3 is 13 residues. Germline assignment: CDR1 GTSNPN and CDR2 SVGIG (reference sequence). This CDR3 reads CAWSSGIGETQYF. The CDR3 DNA sequence: TGTGCCTGGAGTTCAGGGATTGGGGAGACCCAGTACTTC. The variable domain in full, with the rest retrieved from reference TRBV30 and TRBJ2-5, is SQTIHQWPATLVQPVGSPLSLECTVEGTSNPNLYWYRQAAGRGLQLLFYSVGIGQISSEVPQNLSASRPQDRQFILSSKKLLLSDSGFYLCAWSSGIGETQYFGPGTRLLVL.

The genes are TRBV2 and TRBJ2-7; weak D call: TRBD2 (5 bases). The CDR3 sequence is 14 residues long. Deletions cut 8 bases from V and 2 bases from J, with 16 bases between. The germline CDR1 and CDR2 sequences are SNHLY and FYNNEI. CDR3 residues: CASGRAKAPYEQYF. For the CDR3, the DNA is TGTGCCAGCGGGCGGGCCAAGGCCCCCTACGAGCAGTACTTC.

This chain uses TRBV11-2 with TRBJ2-7; 10 bases line up with TRBD1. Germline V gives CDR1 SGHAT, CDR2 FQNNGV. The CDR3 has 14 amino acids. After removal of 4 bases from V and 3 bases from J, the junction contained 3 bases not matched to a gene. The CDR3 sequence: CASSSGQGNYEQYF. The CDR3 DNA sequence: TGTGCCAGCAGCTCGGGACAGGGGAACTACGAGCAGTACTTC.

This chain joins TRBV28 and TRBJ2-7, with D possibly TRBD2 on 5 matching bases. The CDR3 loop spans 14 amino acids. Per the germline V gene, CDR1 is MDHEN and CDR2 is SYDVKM. V was trimmed by 8 bases and J by 2 bases, leaving 16 bases between them. CDR3 bases: TGTGCCAGCCGAGTGTCCGGGGTAACCTACGAGCAGTACTTC. Translation: CASRVSGVTYEQYF.